A single sample gave rise to the 22 T cell receptor beta chains below, sequenced in a study of beta chain features in type 1 diabetes. The entirety of the isolated RNA underwent reverse transcription, so expressed TCRB transcripts were sequenced. Sequencing used immunoSEQ multiplex PCR; TCRdb keeps in-frame clones, though not all of them. The table lists around 150,000 clones, around 8% of them singletons. Study results and caveats: Shortening that was moderate but significant affected the TCRB CDR3s of Type 1 diabetes patients in all four CD4+ subsets.

The antigens these receptors bind are not known. The sequenced sample was central memory CD4+ T cells from blood. The source of these receptors is a woman in her late teens or twenties with type 1 diabetes.

For this clone: One junction end does not reproduce the germline sequence, and a read error may be involved. This rearrangement joins TRBV23-1 to TRBJ1-1; 9 bases map to TRBD1. TRBV23-1 is labeled an ORF, and its function is uncertain. The CDR3 has 15 amino acids. The CDR3 bases are TGCGCCAGCAGTCACCCCGGGACAGGGAACGCTGAAGCTTTCTTT. It translates to CASSHPGTGNAEAFF.

This clone was detected ten times or more. The gene calls are TRBV2 and TRBJ2-3, with D perhaps matching TRBD2 (7 bases). V lost 8 bases and J lost 5, with 20 bases in between. The CDR3 runs to 15 residues. Germline V CDR1 and CDR2: SNHLY, FYNNEI. Written as DNA, the CDR3 is TGTGCCAGCGTTGCCGGCGGGGGCTCCGGAGATACGCAGTATTTT. Its translation: CASVAGGGSGDTQYF.

In DNA, the CDR3 is TGTGCCAGCAGCGAAGCGGGAGGGCCATACGAGCAGTACTTC. Protein product: CASSEAGGPYEQYF. This rearrangement joins TRBV25-1 to TRBJ2-7, with 10 bases identical to TRBD2. CDR1 is MGHDK and CDR2 is SYGVNS in the germline V gene. The CDR3 covers 14 residues. The V segment lost 6 bases and the J segment 4 bases; nucleotides outside the gene matches: 6.

V and J are TRBV4-3 and TRBJ1-6; 10 nucleotides match TRBD1. J gave up 8 bases and V 3 bases, and 1 base lay outside the gene matches. CDR1 and CDR2 (germline): LGHNA, YSLEER. The CDR3 sequence is 14 residues long. The chain's CDR3 is CASSHGQGDSPLHF. The CDR3 DNA sequence: TGCGCCAGCAGCCACGGACAGGGGGATTCACCCCTCCACTTT.

This clone was seen only a few times. This sequence joins TRBV11-2 and TRBJ2-7; maybe TRBD2 (6 bases). From germline, CDR1 is SGHAT and CDR2 FQNNGV. CDR3 length equals 13 residues. Between the trimmed V and J ends, which lost 5 bases and 6 bases, there was a span of 14 bases. CDR3 sequence reads: CASSRGAPLEQYF. In DNA form, the CDR3 reads TGTGCCAGCAGCCGCGGGGCCCCGCTCGAGCAGTACTTC.

This clone was detected only a few times. V gene TRBV5-4 combines with J gene TRBJ1-2; D remains ambiguous. There are 15 residues in the CDR3. CDR1 is SGHNT, CDR2 YYREEE, per germline (reference sequence). The ends were cut back, 3 bases at V and 1 base at J, with 13 bases in the middle. CDR3 loop: CASSSRSLLNYGYTF. CDR3 bases: TGTGCCAGCAGCTCCAGGTCCTTACTTAACTATGGCTACACCTTC.

For the CDR3, the DNA is TGTGCCAGCAGCCGCAGGGAAGTGGACGGGGAGCTGTTTTTT. This gives the protein CASSRREVDGELFF. V is TRBV16 and J is TRBJ2-2; D is possibly TRBD1 (5 bases). The length of the CDR3 is 14 residues. V was clipped by 4 bases and J by 7 bases, with 13 bases between them. CDR1 and CDR2 from the germline V gene are KGHSY and FQNENV.

The chain is built from TRBV4-1 and TRBJ1-5; 11 nucleotides align to TRBD1. V dropped 6 bases and J dropped 9; count of bases not matched to a gene: 4. The CDR3 runs 13 residues. In germline, CDR1 is MGHRA, CDR2 YSYEKL. The CDR3: CASSQDRGLPQHF. The CDR3 DNA is TGCGCCAGCAGTCAGGACAGGGGGCTGCCCCAGCATTTT.

The chain uses TRBV20-1 and TRBJ2-5; no reliable D call. V gave up 3 bases and J gave up 4 bases, with 6 bases separating them. This CDR3 spans 11 amino acids. In germline, CDR1 is DFQATT, CDR2 SNEGSKA (reference sequence). CDR3 sequence reads: CSASLLETQYF. DNA of the CDR3: TGCAGTGCTAGTTTACTAGAGACCCAGTACTTC.

This clone was seen more than once but under ten times. The chain recombines TRBV4-1 with TRBJ2-2; D is possibly TRBD2 (5 bases). Trimming pared 3 bases from V and 7 bases from J, leaving 15 bases between. Germline loops: CDR1 MGHRA, CDR2 YSYEKL. The CDR3 contains 15 residues. The CDR3 DNA reads as TGCGCCAGCAGCCAGGGTGAGAGGGCCGGCGGGGAGCTGTTTTTT. Translating it yields CASSQGERAGGELFF.

This clone was found a few times. The chain couples TRBV6-1 to TRBJ1-2, with TRBD1 as a possible D gene (5 bases). Germline V gene lookup returns CDR1 MNHNS and CDR2 SASEGT. Deletions cut 7 bases from V and 7 bases from J, with 19 bases between. This CDR3 is built from 14 residues. The CDR3 region is CASKERQGGSGYTF. CDR3 coding DNA: TGTGCCAGCAAAGAAAGGCAGGGAGGCTCTGGCTACACCTTC.

This clone was detected a few times. Here the CDR3 reads CASSQVQEGNQPQHF. The CDR3 region has the DNA TGCGCCAGCAGCCAAGTACAGGAGGGGAATCAGCCCCAGCATTTT. The chain employs TRBV4-1 and TRBJ1-5; D is perhaps TRBD1 (5 bases). Per germline, CDR1 MGHRA and CDR2 YSYEKL. V shed 1 base and J shed 4 bases, with 11 bases lying between them. There are 15 residues in the CDR3.

This clone was seen only a few times. The rearrangement uses TRBV6-6 and TRBJ1-2; 8 bases match TRBD1. Germline CDR1 is MNHNY and CDR2 is SVGAGI (reference sequence). The ends lost 5 bases at V and 8 bases at J; junction bases unmatched: 4. The CDR3 has 12 residues. Here the CDR3 reads CASSQDREGYTF. CDR3 nucleotide sequence: TGTGCCAGCAGTCAGGACAGGGAAGGCTACACCTTC.

There are a few counts of this clone. V and J are TRBV18 and TRBJ1-1; no reliable D call. From germline, CDR1 is KGHSH and CDR2 LQKENI. V lost 5 bases and J lost 2, with 15 bases in between. The CDR3 length is 15 residues. CDR3 residues: CASSGGVLSNTEAFF. In DNA form, the CDR3 reads TGTGCCAGCTCAGGAGGAGTGCTGAGCAACACTGAAGCTTTCTTT.

This clone has at least ten counts. The chain recombines TRBV7-9 with TRBJ2-7; D not resolved. This CDR3 is built from 11 residues. Per the germline V gene, CDR1 is SEHNR and CDR2 is FQNEAQ (reference sequence). V was trimmed by 2 bases and J by 6 bases, leaving 5 bases between them. The CDR3 reads CASSLRGEQYF. The CDR3 nucleotides read TGTGCCAGCAGCTTAAGAGGCGAGCAGTACTTC.

In this sample, this clone turned up a few times. J is TRBJ1-1 and V is TRBV29-1; 11 bases map to TRBD1. This CDR3 contains 14 residues. The J segment lost 5 bases and the V segment lost 8 bases, leaving 10 bases of the junction unmatched. Germline assignment: CDR1 SQVTM and CDR2 ANQGSEA. The CDR3 DNA reads as TGCAGCTCCCGGGACAGGGGGATTCGAACTGAAGCTTTCTTT. Amino acid sequence: CSSRDRGIRTEAFF.

The sample holds a few counts of this clone. This rearrangement joins TRBV4-2 to TRBJ1-5; the D gene is possibly TRBD1 (6 bases). The CDR3 totals 15 residues. Germline CDR1 LGHNA, CDR2 YNFKEQ. The V and J ends lost 1 base and 7 bases respectively, with 14 bases between them. Here the CDR3 DNA reads TGTGCCAGCAGCCAAGTTAGAGGGGGTAACCAGCCCCAGCATTTT. Amino acids: CASSQVRGGNQPQHF.

Remarks on this clone: A much larger clone is a single base away; this may be a read error. V and J are TRBV7-8 and TRBJ1-5; TRBD1 agrees at 7 bases. The CDR3 totals 13 residues. Germline lookup yields CDR1 SGHVS and CDR2 FQNEAQ. Losses at the gene ends were 1 base for V and 6 bases for J; bases not matched to a gene: 0. The CDR3 loop reads CASSLGDSQPQHF. The CDR3 coding sequence is TGTGCCAGCAGCTTAGGGGACAGTCAGCCCCAGCATTTT. The complete variable domain, with remaining parts taken from reference TRBV7-8 and TRBJ1-5, reads GAGVSQSPRYKVAKRGQDVALRCDPISGHVSLFWYQQALGQGPEFLTYFQNEAQLDKSGLPSDRFFAERPEGSVSTLKIQRTQQEDSAVYLCASSLGDSQPQHFGDGTRLSIL.

This clone was found a few times. The J gene is TRBJ2-1, the V gene TRBV10-3, with TRBD2 matching over 9 bases. CDR1 and CDR2 from the germline V gene are ENHRY and SYGVKD. This CDR3 region has 14 residues. V lost 10 bases and J lost 6; bases outside the gene matches: 10. The CDR3 loop is CASAAGGEINEQFF. The CDR3 nucleotides are TGTGCCAGCGCGGCGGGAGGGGAAATCAATGAGCAGTTCTTC.

The chain links TRBV7-2 to TRBJ1-5; tentatively, D is TRBD1 (6 bases). The CDR3 extends over 14 amino acids. V lost 6 bases and J lost 6, with 15 bases in between. Germline values: CDR1 SGHTA, CDR2 FQGNSA. CDR3 residues: CASSQYRDVQPQHF. The DNA of the CDR3 is TGTGCCAGCAGTCAGTACAGGGACGTTCAGCCCCAGCATTTT.

In this sample, this clone turned up a few times. V gene TRBV28 combines with J gene TRBJ2-1; 8 bases fit TRBD2. CDR1 and CDR2 from the germline V gene are MDHEN and SYDVKM. The CDR3 runs 14 residues. The J segment lost 5 bases and the V segment lost 5 bases, leaving 5 bases of the junction unmatched. The CDR3 loop is CASSAISGNNEQFF. CDR3 sequence (DNA): TGTGCCAGCAGTGCCATTAGCGGGAACAATGAGCAGTTCTTC.

This clone has a handful of counts. The chain has TRBV5-5 and TRBJ2-1; 10 nucleotides agree with TRBD2. The V gene's germline CDR1 is SGHKS and CDR2 YYEKEE (reference sequence). The CDR3 length is 15 residues. With V trimmed by 2 bases and J by 4 bases, 3 bases remained unmatched. CDR3 nucleotides: TGTGCCAGCAGCTTAGGGACTAGCGAGTACAATGAGCAGTTCTTC. This gives the protein CASSLGTSEYNEQFF. The whole variable domain, filled in from reference TRBV5-5 and TRBJ2-1, reads DAGVTQSPTHLIKTRGQQVTLRCSPISGHKSVSWYQQVLGQGPQFIFQYYEKEERGRGNFPDRFSARQFPNYSSELNVNALLLGDSALYLCASSLGTSEYNEQFFGPGTRLTVL.